The 25 T cell receptor beta chains below all came from one sample that was sequenced in a study of control samples from healthy donors and cancer patients. TCRdb's table, derived via immunoSEQ multiplex PCR, lists solely in-frame clones and lacks some. The table includes tens of thousands of clones, approximately 90% detected once. Sequenced input: blood. These receptors all come from a woman between 65 and 79 years old in good health.

The chain recombines TRBV5-4 with TRBJ2-2, with D unresolved. This CDR3 comprises 13 residues. The germline gives CDR1 SGHNT, CDR2 YYREEE (reference sequence). V was cut by 3 bases and J by 3 bases, with 6 bases left in between. Here the CDR3 DNA reads TGTGCCAGCAGCTATGCTCACACCGGGGAGCTGTTTTTT. This gives the protein CASSYAHTGELFF.

The chain joins TRBV5-1 to TRBJ1-5; D is undetermined. The V gene lost 0 bases and the J gene lost 3 bases, with 4 bases spanning the gap. Germline lookup yields CDR1 SGHRS and CDR2 YFSETQ. The CDR3 length is 13 residues. The CDR3 protein is CASSLDLNQPQHF. CDR3 sequence (DNA): TGCGCCAGCAGCTTGGACCTCAATCAGCCCCAGCATTTT. Complete variable domain (other parts from reference TRBV5-1 and TRBJ1-5): KAGVTQTPRYLIKTRGQQVTLSCSPISGHRSVSWYQQTPGQGLQFLFEYFSETQRNKGNFPGRFSGRQFSNSRSEMNVSTLELGDSALYLCASSLDLNQPQHFGDGTRLSIL.

The V and J genes are TRBV24-1 and TRBJ2-1; 9 bases are a match to TRBD1. V was pared by 5 bases and J by 10 bases, with 8 bases of the junction left unmatched. Germline V gene sequence: CDR1 KGHDR, CDR2 SFDVKD. The CDR3 runs 14 residues. CDR3 loop: CATSAADRGTEQFF. In nucleotides, the CDR3 is TGTGCCACCAGTGCAGCGGACAGGGGAACCGAGCAGTTCTTC.

This sequence joins TRBV15 and TRBJ1-3; 9 bases map to TRBD1. Germline V lookup: CDR1 LNHNV, CDR2 YYDKDF (reference sequence). The CDR3 totals 13 residues. V shed 1 base and J 8 bases; nucleotides not matched to a gene: 0. The CDR3 loop is CATSRGQGDTIYF. The CDR3 DNA reads as TGTGCCACCAGCAGAGGACAGGGGGACACCATATATTTT.

The chain is built from TRBV7-9 and TRBJ1-3, with TRBD1 matching 7 bases. CDR1 is SEHNR and CDR2 is FQNEAQ in the germline V gene (reference sequence). V was pared by 2 bases and J by 2 bases, with 9 bases of the junction left unmatched. The CDR3 runs to 17 residues. Here the CDR3 reads CASSLSGGGDAGNTIYF. In DNA, the CDR3 is TGTGCCAGCAGCTTAAGCGGAGGGGGCGACGCTGGAAACACCATATATTTT.

The chain recombines TRBV5-1 with TRBJ2-2; the D gene is possibly TRBD2 (5 bases). This CDR3 is built from 15 residues. Germline loops: CDR1 SGHRS, CDR2 YFSETQ. Trimming shortened V by 4 bases and J by 4 bases, and 14 bases separated the two germline ends. CDR3 DNA sequence: TGCGCCAGCAGCCCTATCGGAACTAGCACCGGGGAGCTGTTTTTT. This encodes CASSPIGTSTGELFF. Complete variable domain (other parts from reference TRBV5-1 and TRBJ2-2): KAGVTQTPRYLIKTRGQQVTLSCSPISGHRSVSWYQQTPGQGLQFLFEYFSETQRNKGNFPGRFSGRQFSNSRSEMNVSTLELGDSALYLCASSPIGTSTGELFFGEGSRLTVL.

The chain uses TRBV5-1 and TRBJ1-4; D remains ambiguous. V dropped 5 bases and J dropped 8 bases, with 13 bases sitting between them. The CDR3 runs to 13 residues. Per the germline V gene, CDR1 is SGHRS and CDR2 is YFSETQ. The CDR3 DNA sequence: TGCGCCAGCAGAATCCCCAGTGACGAAAAACTGTTTTTT. Translating it yields CASRIPSDEKLFF.

As to this clone: An end of the junction does not agree with germline; a read error may underlie this. The genes are TRBV7-9 and TRBJ2-5; 7 bases are shared with TRBD1. Looked up from germline, CDR1 is SEHNR and CDR2 is FQNEAQ (reference sequence). The CDR3 is 14 amino acids. The CDR3 region has the DNA TGTGCCAGCAGCCCCGGGACAGACCCTCCTAGGGGGCACTTC. Its translation: CASSPGTDPPRGHF.

V is TRBV2 and J is TRBJ2-5; the D gene is possibly TRBD1 (6 bases). Trimming removed 6 bases from V and 2 bases from J, with 10 bases in between. This CDR3 region has 13 residues. CDR1 SNHLY and CDR2 FYNNEI come from the germline V gene. The CDR3 DNA sequence: TGTGCCAGCAGGAGGGGGAAGCAAGAGACCCAGTACTTC. Protein: CASRRGKQETQYF.

This clone was counted a few times. The V and J genes are TRBV6-5 and TRBJ2-1; D might be TRBD1 (5 bases). The CDR3 is 13 residues long. The V gene lost 6 bases and the J gene lost 3 bases, with 9 bases spanning the gap. Germline V CDR1 and CDR2: MNHEY, SVGAGI. CDR3 residues: CASRTRDYNEQFF. The CDR3 DNA reads as TGTGCCAGCAGAACCAGGGACTACAATGAGCAGTTCTTC.

This clone was recorded only once. The chain couples TRBV5-5 to TRBJ1-2, with D perhaps TRBD1 (5 bases). With 0 bases removed from V and 4 bases from J, the gap between germline ends came to 13 bases. Germline CDR1 and CDR2: SGHKS and YYEKEE (reference sequence). This CDR3 has 15 residues. The CDR3 DNA reads TGTGCCAGCAGCTTGGGAGGGGCGGCGGGCTATGGCTACACCTTC. Its translation is CASSLGGAAGYGYTF.

The V call is TRBV6-1, the J call TRBJ1-6; the D gene is possibly TRBD1 (5 bases). The V gene's germline CDR1 is MNHNS and CDR2 SASEGT. Trimming took 4 bases from V and 3 from J, leaving 13 bases between them. The CDR3 extends over 16 amino acids. The DNA of the CDR3 is TGTGCCAGCAGTGTTGGGGGACTGAACTATAATTCACCCCTCCACTTT. Translated, it gives CASSVGGLNYNSPLHF.

The genes are TRBV6-5 and TRBJ2-5, with D uncertain. Trimming cost V 2 bases and J 0 bases, with 4 bases left between them. The CDR3 length is 13 residues. In germline, CDR1 is MNHEY, CDR2 SVGAGI. CDR3 amino acids: CASSYQDQETQYF. The DNA of the CDR3 is TGTGCCAGCAGTTACCAGGACCAAGAGACCCAGTACTTC.

This chain links TRBV5-8 with TRBJ2-7; the D gene is possibly TRBD1 (5 bases). With 0 bases removed from V and 6 bases from J, the gap between germline ends came to 10 bases. CDR1 and CDR2 from the germline V gene are SGHTS and YDEGEE. The CDR3 is made up of 13 amino acids. Here the CDR3 reads CASSLVRVGEQYF. The CDR3 DNA is TGTGCCAGCAGCTTGGTCAGGGTGGGCGAGCAGTACTTC.

CDR3 sequence: CASSLAPNQPQHF. CDR3 bases: TGTGCCAGCAGCTTGGCCCCTAATCAGCCCCAGCATTTT. The J gene is TRBJ1-5, the V gene TRBV5-4; no definite D call. V lost 0 bases and J lost 4, with 5 bases in between. This CDR3 is 13 amino acids long. Germline lookup yields CDR1 SGHNT and CDR2 YYREEE (reference sequence). The full variable domain, with the rest looked up from reference TRBV5-4 and TRBJ1-5, is ETGVTQSPTHLIKTRGQQVTLRCSSQSGHNTVSWYQQALGQGPQFIFQYYREEENGRGNFPPRFSGLQFPNYSSELNVNALELDDSALYLCASSLAPNQPQHFGDGTRLSIL.

The rearrangement joins TRBV18 to TRBJ2-2; 8 positions match TRBD1. After removal of 3 bases from V and 2 bases from J, the junction contained 2 bases not matched to a gene. Germline CDR1 and CDR2: KGHSH and LQKENI. This CDR3 contains 15 residues. The chain's CDR3 is CASSPTGVNTGELFF. The CDR3 DNA reads TGTGCCAGCTCACCGACAGGGGTTAACACCGGGGAGCTGTTTTTT.

The table lists this clone with a count of one. At one end the junction does not follow the germline gene, possibly because of a read error. The chain couples TRBV5-1 to TRBJ2-1; 7 nucleotides agree with TRBD2. The CDR3 loop spans 13 amino acids. Germline CDR1 SGHRS, CDR2 YFSETQ. The CDR3 reads CASSLEGREFLLF. CDR3 coding DNA: TGCGCCAGCAGCTTGGAGGGGCGGGAGTTTCTGCTCTTC.

The CDR3 nucleotides read TGTGCCAGCAGTTCCCCACTCTATGCGGGGGGGCGAGATACGCAGTATTTT. Translating gives CASSSPLYAGGRDTQYF. V usage is TRBV6-2 or TRBV6-3 and J usage is TRBJ2-3; 9 nucleotides align to TRBD2. Germline V gene sequence: CDR1 MNHEY, CDR2 SVGEGT. V lost 4 bases and J lost 5; bases outside the gene matches: 13. This CDR3 comprises 17 residues.

This rearrangement joins TRBV6-5 to TRBJ1-3, with no clear D. The CDR3 extends over 13 amino acids. V lost 8 bases, J lost 0 bases, and 8 bases lay in between. Per the germline V gene, CDR1 is MNHEY and CDR2 is SVGAGI. The CDR3 loop reads CASPQSSGNTIYF. In DNA, the CDR3 is TGTGCCAGCCCTCAGAGCTCTGGAAACACCATATATTTT.

This chain uses TRBV6-5 with TRBJ1-6; no firm D call. V was clipped by 7 bases and J by 11 bases, with 15 bases between them. CDR1 is MNHEY, CDR2 SVGAGI, per germline. This CDR3 has 13 residues. CDR3 sequence: CASTLTFGTPLHF. CDR3 coding DNA: TGTGCCAGCACCTTAACCTTTGGTACACCCCTCCACTTT.

The chain carries TRBV19 and TRBJ2-7, with D possibly being TRBD1 or TRBD2 (5 bases each). From germline, CDR1 is LNHDA and CDR2 SQIVND (reference sequence). This CDR3 spans 17 amino acids. Trimming took 1 base from V and 2 from J, leaving 18 bases between them. This CDR3 is CASSIASSGTAPYEQYF. For the CDR3, the DNA is TGTGCCAGTAGTATAGCTTCCTCCGGGACCGCACCCTACGAGCAGTACTTC.

The J gene is TRBJ2-3, the V gene TRBV7-8; perhaps TRBD2 as D (5 bases). The germline V gene has CDR1 SGHVS and CDR2 FQNEAQ. The CDR3 is made up of 17 amino acids. Trimming stripped 1 base from V and 2 bases from J, with 16 bases between. The CDR3 DNA reads as TGTGCCAGCAGCTTAGGGTTGGTCATTGGACTCACAGATACGCAGTATTTT. This sequence encodes CASSLGLVIGLTDTQYF.

This rearrangement joins TRBV21-1 to TRBJ2-7; the D call TRBD1 from the table was never checked on the DNA. TRBV21-1 is flagged as a pseudogene. The CDR3 runs 14 residues. The CDR3 loop is CASTGQGTSYEQYF. The CDR3 DNA reads as TGTGCCAGCACGGGACAGGGGACCTCCTACGAGCAGTACTTC.

The rearrangement uses TRBV30 and TRBJ1-3; the D gene is possibly TRBD1 (5 bases). The CDR3 contains 12 residues. Between the trimmed V and J ends, which lost 7 bases and 2 bases, there was a span of 9 bases. Looked up from germline, CDR1 is GTSNPN and CDR2 is SVGIG (reference sequence). The CDR3 coding sequence is TGTGCCTCCTCACAGGCTGGAAACACCATATATTTT. It encodes CASSQAGNTIYF.

This chain joins TRBV12-5 and TRBJ2-7; 11 nucleotides match TRBD1. This CDR3 has 14 amino acids. Unmatched junction bases numbered 6, after V lost 6 bases and J lost 5 bases. CDR1 is LGHNT, CDR2 FRNRAP, per germline. Here the CDR3 DNA reads TGTGCTAGTGGCAAACGGACAGGGGGCGACGAGCAGTACTTC. This gives the protein CASGKRTGGDEQYF.